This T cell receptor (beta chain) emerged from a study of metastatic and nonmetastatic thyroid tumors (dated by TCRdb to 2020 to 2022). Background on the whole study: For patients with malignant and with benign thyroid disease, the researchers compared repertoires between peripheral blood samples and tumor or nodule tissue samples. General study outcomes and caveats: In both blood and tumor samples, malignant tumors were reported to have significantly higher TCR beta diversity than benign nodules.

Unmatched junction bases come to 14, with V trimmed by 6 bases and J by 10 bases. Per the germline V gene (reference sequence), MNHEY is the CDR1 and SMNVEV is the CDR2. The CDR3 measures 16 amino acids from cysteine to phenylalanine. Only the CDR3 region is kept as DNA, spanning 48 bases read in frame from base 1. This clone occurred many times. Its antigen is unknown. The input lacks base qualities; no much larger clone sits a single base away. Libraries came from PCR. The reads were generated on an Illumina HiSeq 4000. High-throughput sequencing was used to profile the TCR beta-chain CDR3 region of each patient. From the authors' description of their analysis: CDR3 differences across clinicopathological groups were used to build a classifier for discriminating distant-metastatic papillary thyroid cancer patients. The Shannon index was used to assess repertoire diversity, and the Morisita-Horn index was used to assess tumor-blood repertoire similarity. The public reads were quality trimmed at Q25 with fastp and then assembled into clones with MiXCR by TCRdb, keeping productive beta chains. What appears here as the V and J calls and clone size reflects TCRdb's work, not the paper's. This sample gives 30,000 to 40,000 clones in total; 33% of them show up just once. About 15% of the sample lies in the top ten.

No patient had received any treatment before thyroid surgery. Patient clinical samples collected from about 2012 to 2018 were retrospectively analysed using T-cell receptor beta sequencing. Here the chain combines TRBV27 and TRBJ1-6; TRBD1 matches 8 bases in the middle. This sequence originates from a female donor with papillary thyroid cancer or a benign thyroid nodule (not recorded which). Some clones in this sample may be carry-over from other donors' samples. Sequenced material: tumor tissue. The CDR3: CASRVRQGAGGSPLHF. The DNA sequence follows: TGTGCCAGCAGGGTCCGCCAGGGGGCAGGAGGGTCACCCCTCCACTTT.